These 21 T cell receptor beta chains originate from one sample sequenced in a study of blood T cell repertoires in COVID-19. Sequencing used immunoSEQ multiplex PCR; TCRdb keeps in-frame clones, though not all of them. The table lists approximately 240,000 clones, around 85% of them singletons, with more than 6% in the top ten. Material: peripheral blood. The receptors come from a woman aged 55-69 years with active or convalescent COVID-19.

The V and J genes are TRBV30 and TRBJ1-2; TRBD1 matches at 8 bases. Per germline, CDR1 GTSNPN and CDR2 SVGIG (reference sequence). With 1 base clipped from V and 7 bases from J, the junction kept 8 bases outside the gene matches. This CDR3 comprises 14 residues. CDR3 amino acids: CAWSAQGAVSGYTF. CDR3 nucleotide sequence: TGTGCCTGGAGTGCTCAGGGGGCAGTGAGTGGCTACACCTTC.

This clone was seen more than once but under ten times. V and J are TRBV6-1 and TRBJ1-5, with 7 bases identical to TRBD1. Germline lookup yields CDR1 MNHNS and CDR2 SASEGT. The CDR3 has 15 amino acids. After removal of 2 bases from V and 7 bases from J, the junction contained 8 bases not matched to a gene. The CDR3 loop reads CASSEQGGAGQPQHF. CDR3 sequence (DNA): TGTGCCAGCAGTGAACAGGGGGGCGCGGGGCAGCCCCAGCATTTT.

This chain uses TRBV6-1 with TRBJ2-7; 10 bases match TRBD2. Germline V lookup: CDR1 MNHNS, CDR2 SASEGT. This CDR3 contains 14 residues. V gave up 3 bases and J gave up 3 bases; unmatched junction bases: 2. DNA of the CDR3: TGTGCCAGCAGTGATCGGACTAGCGGCTACGAGCAGTACTTC. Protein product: CASSDRTSGYEQYF.

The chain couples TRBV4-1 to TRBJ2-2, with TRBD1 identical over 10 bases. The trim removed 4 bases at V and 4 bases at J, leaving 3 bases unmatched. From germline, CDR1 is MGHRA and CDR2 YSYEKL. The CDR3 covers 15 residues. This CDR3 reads CASSPRDRGTGELFF. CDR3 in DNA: TGCGCCAGCAGCCCTCGGGACAGGGGCACCGGGGAGCTGTTTTTT.

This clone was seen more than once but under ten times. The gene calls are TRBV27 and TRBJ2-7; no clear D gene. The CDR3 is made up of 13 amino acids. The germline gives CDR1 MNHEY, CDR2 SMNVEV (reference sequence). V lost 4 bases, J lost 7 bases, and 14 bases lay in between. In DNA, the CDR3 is TGTGCCAGCAGTTATACAAGACTTAGGGAGCAGTACTTC. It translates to CASSYTRLREQYF.

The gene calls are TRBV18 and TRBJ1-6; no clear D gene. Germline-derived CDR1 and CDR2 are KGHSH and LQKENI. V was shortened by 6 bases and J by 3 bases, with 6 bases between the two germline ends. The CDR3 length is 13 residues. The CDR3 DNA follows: TGTGCCAGCTCGTCAGACTATAATTCACCCCTCCACTTT. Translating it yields CASSSDYNSPLHF. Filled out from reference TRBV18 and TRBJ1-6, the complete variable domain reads NAGVMQNPRHLVRRRGQEARLRCSPMKGHSHVYWYRQLPEEGLKFMVYLQKENIIDESGMPKERFSAEFPKEGPSILRIQQVVRGDSAAYFCASSSDYNSPLHFGNGTRLTVT.

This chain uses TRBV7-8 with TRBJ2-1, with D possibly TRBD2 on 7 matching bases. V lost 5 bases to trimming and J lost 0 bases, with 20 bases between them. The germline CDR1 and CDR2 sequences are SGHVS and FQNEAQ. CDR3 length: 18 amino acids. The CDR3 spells CASSPGEGGTNSYNEQFF. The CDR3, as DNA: TGTGCCAGCAGCCCAGGGGAGGGGGGGACCAACTCCTACAATGAGCAGTTCTTC. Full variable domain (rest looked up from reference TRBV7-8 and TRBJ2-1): GAGVSQSPRYKVAKRGQDVALRCDPISGHVSLFWYQQALGQGPEFLTYFQNEAQLDKSGLPSDRFFAERPEGSVSTLKIQRTQQEDSAVYLCASSPGEGGTNSYNEQFFGPGTRLTVL.

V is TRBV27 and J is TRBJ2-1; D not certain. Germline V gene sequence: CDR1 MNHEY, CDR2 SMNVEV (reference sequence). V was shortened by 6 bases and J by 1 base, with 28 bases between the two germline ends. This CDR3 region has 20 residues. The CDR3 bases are TGTGCCAGCAGCCTATCTGCTGCTGCTTTGGCCCGAGGATCCTACAATGAGCAGTTCTTC. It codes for CASSLSAAALARGSYNEQFF.

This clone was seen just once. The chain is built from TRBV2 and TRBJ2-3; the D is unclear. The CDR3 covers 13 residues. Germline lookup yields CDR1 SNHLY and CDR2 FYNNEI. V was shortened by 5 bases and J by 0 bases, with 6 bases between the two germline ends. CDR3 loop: CASSPESTDTQYF. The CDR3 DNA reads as TGTGCCAGCAGTCCCGAGAGCACAGATACGCAGTATTTT.

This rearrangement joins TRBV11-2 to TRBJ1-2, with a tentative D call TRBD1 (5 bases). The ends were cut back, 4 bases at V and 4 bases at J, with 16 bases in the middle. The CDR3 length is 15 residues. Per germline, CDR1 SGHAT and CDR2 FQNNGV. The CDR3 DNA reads TGTGCCAGCAGCTCGATTAGAGACAGAGGCTATGGCTACACCTTC. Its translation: CASSSIRDRGYGYTF.

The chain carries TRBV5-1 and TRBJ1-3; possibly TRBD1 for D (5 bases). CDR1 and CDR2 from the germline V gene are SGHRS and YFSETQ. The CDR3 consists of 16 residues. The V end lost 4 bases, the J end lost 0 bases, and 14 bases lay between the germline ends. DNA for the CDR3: TGCGCCAGCAGCACCTCGTCGACAGACTCTGGAAACACCATATATTTT. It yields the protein CASSTSSTDSGNTIYF.

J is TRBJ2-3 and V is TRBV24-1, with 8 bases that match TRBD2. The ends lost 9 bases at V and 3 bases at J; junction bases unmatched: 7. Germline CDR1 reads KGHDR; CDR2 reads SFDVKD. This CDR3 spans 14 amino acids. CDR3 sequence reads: CATGAGAFTDTQYF. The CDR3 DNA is TGTGCCACCGGAGCGGGAGCATTTACAGATACGCAGTATTTT.

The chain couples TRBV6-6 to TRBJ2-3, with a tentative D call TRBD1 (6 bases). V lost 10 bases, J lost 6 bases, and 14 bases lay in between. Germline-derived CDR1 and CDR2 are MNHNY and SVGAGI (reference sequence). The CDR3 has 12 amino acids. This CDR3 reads CATKTGTDTQYF. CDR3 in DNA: TGTGCCACCAAAACAGGGACCGATACGCAGTATTTT.

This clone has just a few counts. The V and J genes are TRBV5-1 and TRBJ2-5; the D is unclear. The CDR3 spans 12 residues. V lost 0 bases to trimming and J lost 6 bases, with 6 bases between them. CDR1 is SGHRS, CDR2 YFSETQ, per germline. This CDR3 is CASSLAPKTQYF. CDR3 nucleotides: TGCGCCAGCAGCTTGGCCCCCAAGACCCAGTACTTC.

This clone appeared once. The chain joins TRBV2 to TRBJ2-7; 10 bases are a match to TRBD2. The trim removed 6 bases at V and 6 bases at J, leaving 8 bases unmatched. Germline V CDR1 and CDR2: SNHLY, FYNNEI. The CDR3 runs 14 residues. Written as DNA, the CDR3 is TGTGCCAGCAGGGGGGGCCTAGCGGGAGCCGAGCAGTACTTC. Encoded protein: CASRGGLAGAEQYF.

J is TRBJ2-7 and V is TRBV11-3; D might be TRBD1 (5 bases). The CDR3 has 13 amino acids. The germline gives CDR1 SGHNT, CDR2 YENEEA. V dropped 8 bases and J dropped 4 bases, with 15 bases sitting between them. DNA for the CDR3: TGTGCCAGCTCCCCCGGACACAGTTACGAGCAGTACTTC. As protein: CASSPGHSYEQYF.

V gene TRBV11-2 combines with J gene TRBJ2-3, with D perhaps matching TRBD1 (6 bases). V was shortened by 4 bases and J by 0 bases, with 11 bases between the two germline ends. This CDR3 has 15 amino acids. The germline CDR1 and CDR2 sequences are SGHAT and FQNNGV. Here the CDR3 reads CASSSNRVSTDTQYF. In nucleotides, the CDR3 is TGTGCCAGCAGCTCAAACAGGGTTAGCACAGATACGCAGTATTTT.

The CDR3 here is CASSPTGPGGYTF. The CDR3 region has the DNA TGTGCCAGCAGTCCGACAGGTCCGGGGGGCTACACCTTC. The chain combines TRBV12-3 or TRBV12-4 with TRBJ1-2; D might be TRBD1 (6 bases). V was trimmed by 5 bases and J by 8 bases, leaving 15 bases between them. This CDR3 has 13 amino acids.

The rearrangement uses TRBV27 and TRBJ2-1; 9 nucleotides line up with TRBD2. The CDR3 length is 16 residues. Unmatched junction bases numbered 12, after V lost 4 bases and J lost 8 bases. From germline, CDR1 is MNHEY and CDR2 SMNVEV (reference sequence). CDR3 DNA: TGTGCCAGCAGTTACCCTGGGCGGGGGGGCCGCTATGAGCAGTTCTTC. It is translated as CASSYPGRGGRYEQFF.

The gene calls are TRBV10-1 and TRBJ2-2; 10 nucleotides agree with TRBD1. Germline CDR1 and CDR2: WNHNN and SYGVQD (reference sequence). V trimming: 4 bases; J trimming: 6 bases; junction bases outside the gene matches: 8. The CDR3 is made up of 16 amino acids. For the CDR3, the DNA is TGCGCCAGCAGTGGACAAGACAGGGGGCTTGCCGGGGAGCTGTTTTTT. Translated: CASSGQDRGLAGELFF.

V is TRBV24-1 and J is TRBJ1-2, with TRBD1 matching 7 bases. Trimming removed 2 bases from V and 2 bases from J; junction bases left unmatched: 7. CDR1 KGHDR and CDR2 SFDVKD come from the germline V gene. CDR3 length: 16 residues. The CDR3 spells CATSDSLGQSNYGYTF. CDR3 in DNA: TGTGCCACCAGTGATTCGTTGGGACAGTCGAACTATGGCTACACCTTC.